The clone carrying this TCR beta chain was counted at least ten times. Trimming cost V 1 base and J 5 bases, with 12 bases left between them. This CDR3 comprises 15 residues. Germline V gene sequence: CDR1 MDHEN, CDR2 SYDVKM. This record belongs to a study of T cells in Graves' hyperthyroidism and ophthalmopathy. Amplified TCR beta CDR3 regions came from RNA transcripts. TCR CDR3 regions were first amplified by RT-PCR with HTBI primers. Via MiXCR, TCRdb re-called the multiplex PCR reads, giving one row per CDR3 protein. The sample shows approximately 630,000 distinct CDR3 sequences, around 15% of them seen only once. Aged 18 to 65, the patients had hyperthyroidism that was newly diagnosed and had lasted under 2 months. Each diagnosis was grounded in clinical symptoms, serum thyroxine and TRAb, thyroid ultrasound, and orbital computed tomography. PBMCs were obtained from about 9.9 ml fresh peripheral blood.

The TCR originated in a woman aged 25 to 39 with Graves' hyperthyroidism. V is TRBV28 and J is TRBJ2-1; tentatively, D is TRBD1 or TRBD2 (5 bases each). Sequencing input: blood. CDR3 residues: CASSLLNRGHNEQFF. DNA of the CDR3: TGTGCCAGCAGTTTATTGAATCGGGGCCACAATGAGCAGTTCTTC.